Below are 19 T cell receptor beta chains sequenced from a single sample in a study of CD8+ T cells in alopecia areata. Reverse transcribed after extraction, RNA yielded cDNA as the sequencing template. Sequenced by immunoSEQ multiplex PCR; TCRdb stores in-frame clones only, minus some. Listed for the sample are under 3,500 clones, none seen a single time. The sample comprised lesional skin. Receptors were obtained from a C3H/HeJ mouse with alopecia areata. For this mouse line, the MHC haplotype is H2-k.

About this clone: The listed genes are named as in mouse. The observed sequence ends 4 residues before the CDR3 terminus, with the missing tail filled in from the germline J gene. V usage is TRBV24 and J usage is TRBJ1-2; 10 bases agree with TRBD1. Germline assignment: CDR1 KGHTA and CDR2 FRNEEI. This CDR3 region has 13 residues. Partial CDR3 DNA: TGTGCCAGCAGTCGGGACAGGGGACCC. Translating gives CASSRDRGP. The full CDR3 protein reads CASSRDRGPDYTF.

This clone came up many times. Gene and germline names: mouse. The sequence runs out 4 residues before the end of the CDR3; the remainder is reconstructed from the germline J gene. The chain links TRBV16 to TRBJ2-7; D call uncertain. V lost 0 bases and J 1 base, leaving 10 bases between the germline ends. Germline V gene sequence: CDR1 SGHSA, CDR2 FRNQAP. The CDR3 runs to 15 residues. The CDR3 region is CASSLDRYRSYEQYF. Partial CDR3 DNA: TGTGCAAGCAGCTTAGATCGGTACAGATCCTAT.

As regards this clone: Germline and genes here are mouse. Coverage ceases 4 residues before the CDR3 finishes, and the germline J gene fills in the end. This sequence joins TRBV13-1 and TRBJ2-1; TRBD2 agrees at 11 bases. Unmatched junction bases numbered 4, after V lost 5 bases and J lost 0 bases. CDR1 and CDR2 (germline): NSHNY, SYGAGN. CDR3 size: 16 residues. This chain's CDR3 is CASSFGTGGNYAEQFF. Partial CDR3 DNA: TGTGCCAGCAGCTTCGGGACTGGGGGTAACTATGCT.

In the case of this clone: This sequence is one base from a far larger clone and is likely a read error. Genes and germline are mouse. The sequence runs out 4 residues before the end of the CDR3; the remainder is reconstructed from the germline J gene. This rearrangement joins TRBV14 to TRBJ2-7; D remains ambiguous. This CDR3 contains 11 residues. The germline V gene encodes CDR1 SGHDT and CDR2 FRDEAV. Incomplete CDR3 DNA: TGTGCCAGCAGGTTAACAGAT. Translation gives CASRLTD. The full CDR3 protein is CASRLTDEQYF.

This clone was observed many times. A much larger clonotype is one base distant, so this may be a read error. Gene names are mouse gene names. The read terminates 4 residues ahead of where the CDR3 ends, so the germline J gene completes it. Different DNA sequences within this sample yield the same CDR3. This chain connects TRBV13-3 to TRBJ1-1; D may be TRBD1 (6 bases). Deletions cut 4 bases from V and 0 bases from J, with 10 bases between. CDR3 length: 14 residues. The germline gives CDR1 NNHDY, CDR2 SYVADS. The part of the CDR3 DNA that was read is TGTGCCAGCAGTCTACAGGGAGCAAACACA. This codes for CASSLQGANT. The complete CDR3 protein is CASSLQGANTEVFF.

Notes on this clone: The gene names here belong to mouse. The sequenced fragment ends 4 residues before the CDR3 boundary, so the rest is inferred from the germline J gene. This rearrangement joins TRBV1 to TRBJ2-2, with a possible D match to TRBD1 (6 bases). Germline V gives CDR1 NSQYPW, CDR2 LRSPGD (reference sequence). CDR3 length: 15 residues. V gave up 2 bases and J gave up 3 bases, with 10 bases separating them. The CDR3 DNA, read in part, is TGCACCTGCAGTGCAATCAGGGGAGACACCGGG. This gives the protein CTCSAIRGDTG. The whole CDR3 sequence is CTCSAIRGDTGQLYF.

This clone was detected many times. Gene labels here are mouse ones. The read halts 4 residues ahead of the CDR3 end, with the missing end drawn from the germline J gene. The rearrangement joins TRBV5 to TRBJ2-7; D is perhaps TRBD1 (5 bases). CDR3 length: 14 amino acids. Per the germline V gene, CDR1 is LGHNA and CDR2 is YNLKQL (reference sequence). Trimming left V 0 bases short and J 2 bases short, with 8 bases between. CDR3: CASSQEAGPYEQYF. The CDR3 bases that were read are TGTGCCAGCAGCCAAGAAGCAGGGCCCTAT.

This clone was detected many times. The germline and genes are mouse ones. From the germline J gene comes the end of the CDR3, since the read stops 4 residues before it. The rearrangement uses TRBV19 and TRBJ1-1; 10 bases agree with TRBD1. The CDR3 sequence is 15 residues long. Trimming cost V 4 bases and J 4 bases; bases outside gene matches: 7. CDR1 and CDR2 (germline): FNHDT, SITEND (reference sequence). CDR3 in amino acids: CASSLRDRGGTEVFF. The covered CDR3 bases are TGTGCCAGCAGTCTCCGGGACAGGGGAGGCACA.

This clone was picked up many times. Gene names follow the mouse nomenclature. The CDR3 end lies 4 residues beyond the end of the read and is filled in from the germline J gene. The chain uses TRBV17 and TRBJ2-5; possibly TRBD1 for D (7 bases). V lost 2 bases and J 2 bases, leaving 8 bases between the germline ends. The CDR3 length is 14 residues. Germline V gives CDR1 MNHDT, CDR2 YYDKIL. The DNA read from the CDR3 is TGTGCTAGCAGTAGACAGGGGGGCCAAGAC. Protein product: CASSRQGGQD. In full, the CDR3 reads CASSRQGGQDTQYF.

On this clone: A far bigger clonotype differs at one base, so this is likely a read error. Any gene name here is a mouse gene name. The read finishes 4 residues shy of the CDR3 end, and the germline J gene is used to complete it. Other DNA sequences of this sample code for an identical CDR3. The gene calls are TRBV19 and TRBJ2-1, with a possible D match to TRBD2 (7 bases). The CDR3 runs 15 residues. Trimming pared 1 base from V and 1 base from J, leaving 9 bases between. CDR1 and CDR2 (germline): FNHDT, SITEND (reference sequence). The CDR3 spells CASSIPGGNYAEQFF. The sequenced CDR3 bases are TGTGCCAGCAGTATACCTGGGGGCAACTATGCT.

There are many counts of this clone. Mouse gene names apply. Coverage ceases 4 residues before the CDR3 finishes, and the germline J gene fills in the end. The chain joins TRBV14 to TRBJ1-4, with D maybe TRBD1 (5 bases). Trimming left V 1 base short and J 3 bases short, with 10 bases between. Germline-derived CDR1 and CDR2 are SGHDT and FRDEAV. This CDR3 is 15 amino acids long. The DNA read from the CDR3 is TGTGCCAGCAGTTTCCTCGGGGGGGCCAACGAA. It specifies CASSFLGGANE. The whole CDR3 protein is CASSFLGGANERLFF.

In the case of this clone: A far larger clone is off by one base, so a read error is likely. The germline and genes are mouse ones. CDR3 protein: CASLRDWGAHQNTLYF. The covered CDR3 bases are TGTGCCAGCCTCCGGGACTGGGGTGCTCATCAAAAC. The rearrangement joins TRBV13-1 to TRBJ2-4, with 10 positions matching TRBD2. The read terminates 4 residues ahead of where the CDR3 ends, so the germline J gene completes it. CDR1 is NSHNY and CDR2 is SYGAGN in the germline V gene. This CDR3 is built from 16 residues. J gave up 2 bases and V 7 bases, and 10 bases lay outside the gene matches.

This clone occurred many times. Germline and genes: mouse. Read sequence stops 4 residues before the CDR3 end, and the germline J gene provides the missing end. The genes are TRBV19 and TRBJ2-1; D is ambiguous. The CDR3 has 11 residues. Germline V CDR1 and CDR2: FNHDT, SITEND (reference sequence). V was cut by 6 bases and J by 5 bases, with 6 bases left in between. CDR3 DNA (partial): TGTGCCAGCATCATAAATGCT. Translation: CASIINA. The CDR3 in full is CASIINAEQFF.

This clone was counted at least ten times. The listed genes are named as in mouse. Read data end 4 residues before the CDR3 end; the end is taken from the germline J gene. This sequence joins TRBV13-3 and TRBJ2-1; D is perhaps TRBD1 (6 bases). The CDR3 runs 12 residues. The V gene's germline CDR1 is NNHDY and CDR2 SYVADS. The DNA read from the CDR3 is TGTGCCAGCAGTGTTACAGGGGCT. Encoded protein: CASSVTGA. The CDR3 as a whole reads CASSVTGAEQFF.

This clone has a count of ten or more. Gene names are mouse gene names. The read terminates 4 residues before the CDR3 end, so the remaining end is supplied by the germline J gene. The rearrangement joins TRBV5 to TRBJ2-7; D call uncertain. The CDR3 is 13 amino acids. CDR1 and CDR2 (germline): LGHNA, YNLKQL (reference sequence). The CDR3 sequence is CASSQDLGYEQYF. The sequenced CDR3 bases are TGTGCCAGCAGCCAAGATTTAGGGTAT.

There are many counts of this clone. These gene names are mouse names. The read comes to an end 4 residues before the CDR3 does, leaving the germline J gene to fill in the end. This chain links TRBV5 with TRBJ1-1, with D possibly being TRBD1 (5 bases). V was pared by 0 bases and J by 3 bases, with 11 bases between. Germline lookup yields CDR1 LGHNA and CDR2 YNLKQL (reference sequence). This CDR3 is built from 15 residues. CDR3 bases read: TGTGCCAGCAGCCAAGAGCGACAGTCTTACACA. Amino acids: CASSQERQSYT. The entire CDR3 is CASSQERQSYTEVFF.

This clone came up a few times. An end of the junction does not agree with germline; a read error may underlie this. Genes and germline are mouse. The read halts 4 residues ahead of the CDR3 end, with the missing end drawn from the germline J gene. The gene calls are TRBV17 and TRBJ2-1; 12 positions match TRBD1. CDR1 is MNHDT and CDR2 is YYDKIL in the germline V gene. CDR3 length: 14 residues. This chain's CDR3 is CASSGTGGGAEQFF. The covered CDR3 bases are TGTGCCAGCAGTGGGACAGGGGGCGGGGCT.

Sample share makes this clone medium-sized. These gene names are mouse names. Read sequence stops 4 residues before the CDR3 end, and the germline J gene provides the missing end. Other DNA sequences in the sample encode the same CDR3. J is TRBJ1-2 and V is TRBV13-1; 10 positions match TRBD1. CDR1 NSHNY and CDR2 SYGAGN come from the germline V gene. This CDR3 has 13 residues. Losses at the gene ends were 3 bases for V and 4 bases for J; bases not matched to a gene: 0. Partial CDR3 DNA: TGTGCCAGCAGTGGGACAGGGGGCTCC. It specifies CASSGTGGS. In full, the CDR3 is CASSGTGGSDYTF.

This clone came up many times. The listed genes are named as in mouse. The missing CDR3 end, 4 residues past where the read stops, is filled in from the germline J gene. This chain joins TRBV5 and TRBJ1-4; tentative D call: TRBD1 (6 bases). The CDR3 totals 15 residues. Trimming cost V 4 bases and J 3 bases, with 12 bases left between them. Per the germline V gene, CDR1 is LGHNA and CDR2 is YNLKQL (reference sequence). CDR3 bases read: TGTGCCAGCAGCCCCCACAGGGTTCCCAACGAA. It yields the protein CASSPHRVPNE. The whole CDR3 is CASSPHRVPNERLFF.